Following are 15 T cell receptor beta chains from one sample sequenced in a study of T cells in Graves' hyperthyroidism and ophthalmopathy. Amplified TCR beta CDR3 regions derived from RNA transcripts. When the TCR CDR3 underwent first-round RT-PCR, the HTBI primer set was used. Each CDR3 protein gets one entry after TCRdb re-called the multiplex PCR reads with MiXCR. Of under 750,000 distinct CDR3 sequences in the sample, roughly a sixth are singletons; the top ten hold 16%. The sample was blood. The receptor source for this set is a woman aged 45-60 years with Graves' hyperthyroidism that later progressed to Graves' ophthalmopathy.

This clonotype was seen a handful of times. The chain uses TRBV10-2 and TRBJ1-2, with D perhaps matching TRBD1 (6 bases). This CDR3 region has 13 residues. Germline V gene sequence: CDR1 WSHSY, CDR2 SAAADI. V was cut by 1 base and J by 6 bases, with 9 bases left in between. This CDR3 is CASSEWTEDGYTF. The CDR3 nucleotides are TGCGCCAGCAGTGAGTGGACAGAGGATGGCTACACCTTC.

The chain is built from TRBV19 and TRBJ1-2; TRBD1 is a possible D gene (5 bases). Germline CDR1 LNHDA, CDR2 SQIVND (reference sequence). The CDR3 loop spans 14 amino acids. With 4 bases removed from V and 2 bases from J, the gap between germline ends came to 11 bases. The CDR3 sequence: CASSTRGWNYGYTF. In nucleotides, the CDR3 is TGTGCCAGTAGTACGCGGGGCTGGAACTATGGCTACACCTTC.

This clonotype was seen ten or more times. The chain joins TRBV4-2 to TRBJ1-1; 9 nucleotides agree with TRBD1. Germline CDR1 and CDR2: LGHNA and YNFKEQ. Trimming cost V 4 bases and J 5 bases; bases outside gene matches: 5. This CDR3 is 14 amino acids long. The DNA for the CDR3 is TGTGCCAGCAGCCGAGACGACAGGGGGACTGAAGCTTTCTTT. Protein sequence: CASSRDDRGTEAFF.

This clonotype was detected ten times or more. The chain employs TRBV20-1 and TRBJ2-5; 8 positions match TRBD1. This CDR3 has 13 residues. Germline lookup yields CDR1 DFQATT and CDR2 SNEGSKA (reference sequence). V was pared by 3 bases and J by 4 bases, with 4 bases of the junction left unmatched. The CDR3 DNA reads TGCAGTGCTAGGGATGACAGGGGAGAGACCCAGTACTTC. Its protein is CSARDDRGETQYF.

The rearrangement uses TRBV15 and TRBJ2-7; 7 nucleotides align to TRBD1. Looked up from germline, CDR1 is LNHNV and CDR2 is YYDKDF (reference sequence). The CDR3 extends over 15 amino acids. J was trimmed by 3 bases and V by 0 bases; bases with no gene match: 5. This chain's CDR3 is CATSRDRDSIYEQYF. The CDR3 nucleotides read TGTGCCACCAGCAGAGACCGGGACAGCATCTACGAGCAGTACTTC.

Many counts were recorded for this clonotype. The chain employs TRBV27 and TRBJ2-7; D gene uncertain. V was cut by 0 bases and J by 5 bases, with 14 bases left in between. CDR3 size: 15 residues. Germline V gene sequence: CDR1 MNHEY, CDR2 SMNVEV (reference sequence). The CDR3 region is CASSLSPGQLHEQYF. CDR3 bases: TGTGCCAGCAGTTTATCCCCCGGCCAGCTCCACGAGCAGTACTTC.

The chain employs TRBV5-6 and TRBJ1-5; D uncertain. CDR1 SGHDT and CDR2 YYEEEE come from the germline V gene. V was trimmed by 0 bases and J by 0 bases, leaving 10 bases between them. CDR3 length: 16 amino acids. Here the CDR3 reads CASSLGRRYSNQPQHF. CDR3 coding DNA: TGTGCCAGCAGCTTGGGACGGAGATATAGCAATCAGCCCCAGCATTTT.

This clonotype has ten or more counts. The chain uses TRBV7-3 and TRBJ2-2, with D perhaps given as TRBD1 or TRBD2 (7 bases each). V was shortened by 4 bases and J by 5 bases, with 17 bases between the two germline ends. This CDR3 is built from 16 residues. Germline V gene lookup returns CDR1 SGHTA and CDR2 FQGTGA. CDR3 DNA: TGTGCCAGCAGCTCCAGGGGGGGATCGCTAACCGGGGAGCTGTTTTTT. Protein product: CASSSRGGSLTGELFF.

In this sample, this clonotype turned up many times. The chain recombines TRBV30 with TRBJ2-5; D is unresolved. CDR3 size: 15 residues. V shed 4 bases and J shed 1 base, with 16 bases lying between them. The germline V gene encodes CDR1 GTSNPN and CDR2 SVGIG (reference sequence). CDR3 amino acids: CAWNRDGLSQETQYF. CDR3 coding DNA: TGTGCCTGGAACCGCGACGGGTTATCCCAAGAGACCCAGTACTTC.

In regard to this clonotype: A much larger clone lies a single base off, so this may be a read error. V is TRBV12-3 or TRBV12-4 and J is TRBJ2-5; D perhaps matches TRBD2 (6 bases). This CDR3 contains 14 residues. Written as DNA, the CDR3 is TGTGCCAGCAGTCACCGGGACTTTCAAGAGACCCAGTGCTTC. This sequence encodes CASSHRDFQETQCF.

This clonotype showed up many times. V gene TRBV15 combines with J gene TRBJ1-2, with TRBD1 as a possible D gene (6 bases). The V gene lost 0 bases and the J gene lost 6 bases, with 14 bases spanning the gap. The V gene's germline CDR1 is LNHNV and CDR2 YYDKDF (reference sequence). The CDR3 runs to 15 residues. CDR3 coding DNA: TGTGCCACCAGCAGAGATCTTTCAGGGGCCGATGGCTACACCTTC. It specifies CATSRDLSGADGYTF.

V and J are TRBV6-2 or TRBV6-3 and TRBJ2-3; TRBD1 matches 8 bases. V lost 6 bases and J lost 1; bases outside the gene matches: 6. The CDR3 runs to 15 residues. Germline CDR1 reads MNHEY; CDR2 reads SVGEGT. CDR3 bases: TGTGCCAGCAGGACCCAGGGGGCTGGCACAGATACGCAGTATTTT. Translating it yields CASRTQGAGTDTQYF.

This chain joins TRBV9 and TRBJ1-2; D might be TRBD1 (6 bases). Between the trimmed V and J ends, which lost 0 bases and 6 bases, there was a span of 9 bases. Germline CDR1 and CDR2: SGDLS and YYNGEE. The CDR3 totals 13 residues. The CDR3 coding sequence is TGTGCCAGCAGCGTAGGGGGGGCGGATGGCTACACCTTC. This encodes CASSVGGADGYTF. Full variable domain (remainder filled in from reference TRBV9 and TRBJ1-2): DSGVTQTPKHLITATGQRVTLRCSPRSGDLSVYWYQQSLDQGLQFLIQYYNGEERAKGNILERFSAQQFPDLHSELNLSSLELGDSALYFCASSVGGADGYTFGSGTRLTVV.

In its sample, this clonotype was seen a few times. The chain couples TRBV7-9 to TRBJ2-1; D gene ambiguous. Per germline, CDR1 SEHNR and CDR2 FQNEAQ (reference sequence). The CDR3 covers 14 residues. V was pared by 5 bases and J by 12 bases, with 20 bases between. CDR3 protein: CASSPRGLALTQFF. CDR3 bases: TGTGCCAGCAGCCCCAGAGGCTTAGCCCTAACGCAGTTCTTC.

This clonotype was seen a few times. The chain joins TRBV30 to TRBJ2-7; 12 bases are a match to TRBD1. Trimming took 8 bases from V and 6 from J; bases not matched to a gene: 8. Germline assignment: CDR1 GTSNPN and CDR2 SVGIG (reference sequence). The CDR3 has 13 residues. The CDR3 reads CAARDRGPLEQYF. Here the CDR3 DNA reads TGTGCCGCTAGGGACAGGGGGCCGCTCGAGCAGTACTTC.